This is a list of T cell receptor beta chains from one sample in a study of cytotoxic CD8 clonotypes in ibrutinib-treated CLL. Sequencing used immunoSEQ multiplex PCR; TCRdb keeps in-frame clones, though not all of them. The table shows over 200,000 clones, with about 75% occurring only once. Specimen: PBMCs, collected after 12 months of ibrutinib treatment. These receptors were collected from a human donor with chronic lymphocytic leukemia. CDR3s include the opening cysteine and the closing phenylalanine or tryptophan. A D gene is named only where the DNA matches it firmly. Clone size is shown for a subset of rows, as once, few, many or a class of expanded clone.

d_call j_call clone_size v_call cdr3_aa cdr3_nt
NA TRBJ2-2 NA TRBV5-4 CASSIAGTHTGELFF TGTGCCAGCAGCATCGCCGGGACTCACACCGGGGAGCTGTTTTTT
NA TRBJ1-4 NA TRBV5-6 CASSFGGRGEKLFF TGTGCCAGCAGCTTCGGGGGGCGAGGGGAAAAACTGTTTTTT
NA TRBJ1-3 NA TRBV2 CASSDLRTVSGNTIYF TGTGCCAGCAGTGATCTAAGGACAGTCTCTGGAAACACCATATATTTT
TRBD2 TRBJ2-7 NA TRBV15 CATSRTSGRAYEQYF TGTGCCACCAGCAGGACTAGCGGGAGGGCCTACGAGCAGTACTTC
NA TRBJ2-2 NA TRBV9 CASSVATGLNTGELFF TGTGCCAGCAGCGTAGCTACAGGACTTAACACCGGGGAGCTGTTTTTT
NA TRBJ1-5 once TRBV19 CASSPRLISYSNQPQHF TGTGCCAGTAGTCCCAGGTTAATCTCGTATAGCAATCAGCCCCAGCATTTT
NA TRBJ2-7 once TRBV2 CASTGNSYEQYF TGTGCCAGCACTGGTAACTCCTACGAGCAGTACTTC
NA TRBJ2-1 NA TRBV5-6 CASSLAEGQFF TGTGCCAGCAGCTTGGCGGAGGGGCAGTTCTTC
NA TRBJ2-1 NA TRBV18 CASSGTVHNEQFF TGTGCCAGCTCAGGGACGGTTCACAATGAGCAGTTCTTC
NA TRBJ2-5 NA TRBV7-2 CASSPTPGPQETQYF TGTGCCAGCAGCCCAACCCCCGGGCCCCAAGAGACCCAGTACTTC
NA TRBJ1-1 once TRBV30 CAWSVLMGSLNTEAFF TGTGCCTGGAGTGTATTGATGGGCTCTTTGAACACTGAAGCTTTCTTT
NA TRBJ2-1 NA TRBV7-9 CASSPPGPINEQFF TGTGCCAGCAGCCCCCCGGGACCCATCAATGAGCAGTTCTTC
TRBD2 TRBJ2-5 NA TRBV6-1 CASSDLRGGYQYF TGTGCCAGCAGTGACTTGCGGGGGGGCTACCAGTACTTC
NA TRBJ1-1 once TRBV19 CASRGFAEAFF TGTGCCAGTCGGGGGTTCGCTGAAGCTTTCTTT
TRBD1 TRBJ1-2 few TRBV7-9 CASSYQGQGSGYTF TGTGCCAGCAGCTACCAGGGACAGGGTAGCGGCTACACCTTC
TRBD1 TRBJ1-5 NA TRBV6-6 CASSSAGTGRQPQHF TGTGCCAGCAGTTCGGCCGGGACAGGGCGTCAGCCCCAGCATTTT
NA TRBJ1-1 NA TRBV11-2 CACLRGTEAFF TGTGCCTGCCTAAGGGGCACTGAAGCTTTCTTT
NA TRBJ2-1 few TRBV2 CASSADNEQFF TGTGCCAGCAGTGCGGACAACGAGCAGTTCTTC
NA TRBJ2-1 NA TRBV10-2 CASSRTRPGEQFF TGCGCCAGCAGCCGGACCCGACCCGGTGAGCAGTTCTTC
TRBD1 TRBJ1-1 NA TRBV6-5 CASSPRDRNTEAFF TGTGCCAGCAGTCCCCGGGACAGAAACACTGAAGCTTTCTTT
NA TRBJ1-6 few TRBV5-1 CASSAQGVNSPLHF TGCGCCAGCAGCGCCCAGGGTGTGAATTCACCCCTCCACTTT
NA TRBJ1-4 few TRBV7-9 CASSLVPLKGGKLFF TGTGCCAGCAGCTTAGTCCCACTAAAGGGGGGAAAACTGTTTTTT
NA TRBJ2-4 once TRBV5-1 CASSFDSRRVAKNIQYF TGCGCCAGCAGCTTTGACAGTCGTAGGGTAGCCAAAAACATTCAGTACTTC
NA TRBJ1-2 NA TRBV5-1 CASSSGQIDYGYTF TGCGCCAGCAGCTCCGGACAGATAGACTATGGCTACACCTTC
TRBD1 TRBJ1-3 NA TRBV9 CASSLPGTASLDSGNTIYF TGTGCCAGCAGCCTCCCAGGGACAGCCAGCCTGGACTCTGGAAACACCATATATTTT
TRBD1 TRBJ1-3 once TRBV4-3 CASSQVQGALGNTIYF TGCGCCAGCAGCCAAGTTCAGGGGGCGCTTGGAAACACCATATATTTT
TRBD2 TRBJ2-3 few TRBV6-5 CASSFPGLAGNQQYF TGTGCCAGCAGTTTTCCGGGACTAGCGGGTAATCAGCAGTATTTT
TRBD2 TRBJ2-1 NA TRBV19 CASKMGLAMSHEQFF TGTGCCAGTAAGATGGGACTAGCAATGAGCCATGAGCAGTTCTTC
TRBD1 TRBJ1-1 few TRBV7-9 CASSRDRENTEAFF TGTGCCAGCAGTCGGGACAGGGAGAACACTGAAGCTTTCTTT
NA TRBJ1-4 NA TRBV29-1 CSVGRANEKLFF TGCAGCGTGGGACGAGCCAACGAAAAACTGTTTTTT
NA TRBJ1-4 NA TRBV7-2 CASRTGSGNEKLFF TGTGCCAGCAGGACGGGGAGCGGGAATGAAAAACTGTTTTTT
NA TRBJ1-1 NA TRBV13 CASSLRGRGNTEAFF TGTGCCAGCAGCTTAAGAGGCAGGGGGAACACTGAAGCTTTCTTT
NA TRBJ1-4 NA TRBV5-1 CASSLEGRTTNEKLFF TGCGCCAGCAGCTTGGAGGGACGCACAACTAATGAAAAACTGTTTTTT
NA TRBJ2-7 few TRBV6-1 CASSEGGGPYEQYF TGTGCCAGCAGTGAAGGTGGGGGGCCCTACGAGCAGTACTTC
NA TRBJ2-7 NA TRBV11-2 CASSPGYSYEQYF TGTGCCAGCAGCCCGGGCTACTCCTACGAGCAGTACTTC